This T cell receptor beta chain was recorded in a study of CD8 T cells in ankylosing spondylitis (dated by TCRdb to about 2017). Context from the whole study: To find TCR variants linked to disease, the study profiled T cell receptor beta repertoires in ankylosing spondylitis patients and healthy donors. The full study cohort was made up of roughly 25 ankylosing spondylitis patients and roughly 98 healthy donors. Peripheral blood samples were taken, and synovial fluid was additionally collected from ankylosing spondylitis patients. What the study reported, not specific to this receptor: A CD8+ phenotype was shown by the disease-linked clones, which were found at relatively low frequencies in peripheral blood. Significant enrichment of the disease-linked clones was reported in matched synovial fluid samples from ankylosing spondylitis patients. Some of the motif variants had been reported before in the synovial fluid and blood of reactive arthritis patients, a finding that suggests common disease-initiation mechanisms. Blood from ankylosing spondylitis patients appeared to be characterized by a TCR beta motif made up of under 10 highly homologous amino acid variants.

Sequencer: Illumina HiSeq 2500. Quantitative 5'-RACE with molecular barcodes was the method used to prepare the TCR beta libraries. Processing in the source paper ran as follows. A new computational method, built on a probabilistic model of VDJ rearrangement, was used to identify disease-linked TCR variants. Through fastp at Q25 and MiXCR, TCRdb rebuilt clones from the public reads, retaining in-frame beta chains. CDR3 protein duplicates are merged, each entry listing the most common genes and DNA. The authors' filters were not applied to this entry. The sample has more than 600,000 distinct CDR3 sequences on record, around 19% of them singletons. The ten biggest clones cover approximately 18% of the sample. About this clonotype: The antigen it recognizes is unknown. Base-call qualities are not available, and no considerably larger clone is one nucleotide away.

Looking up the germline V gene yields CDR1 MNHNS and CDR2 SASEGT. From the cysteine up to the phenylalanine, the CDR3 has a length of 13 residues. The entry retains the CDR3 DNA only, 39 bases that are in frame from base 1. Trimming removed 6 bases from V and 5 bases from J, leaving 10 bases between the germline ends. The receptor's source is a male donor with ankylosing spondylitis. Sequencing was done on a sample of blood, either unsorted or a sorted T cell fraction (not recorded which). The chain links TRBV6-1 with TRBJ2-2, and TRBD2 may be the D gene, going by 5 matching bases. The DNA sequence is TGTGCCAGCAGCGGGGTTCGGACCGGGGAGCTGTTTTTT. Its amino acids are CASSGVRTGELFF.